This T cell receptor (beta chain) was observed in a study of Tregs in tolerant kidney transplant recipients. Broader study findings: Tolerant patients' donor-specific Tregs expanded beyond overall Tregs, suggesting antigen-driven growth.

A note on this clone: What it recognizes is unknown.

TCRdb's copy holds only in-frame clones and misses some; the assay was immunoSEQ multiplex PCR. The sample records 55,000 to 70,000 clones, 75% to 90% being singletons. The CDR3 has 12 amino acids. V was trimmed by 4 bases and J by 11 bases, leaving 14 bases between them. Germline loops: CDR1 GTSNPN, CDR2 SVGIG (reference sequence). The sequence was obtained from a human donor who received a combined kidney and bone marrow transplant. This chain joins TRBV30 and TRBJ1-4; D is uncertain. The source was Tregs from blood, collected before the transplant. CDR3 in amino acids: CAWMFGSRKLFF. CDR3 coding DNA: TGTGCCTGGATGTTTGGCAGCAGGAAACTGTTTTTT.